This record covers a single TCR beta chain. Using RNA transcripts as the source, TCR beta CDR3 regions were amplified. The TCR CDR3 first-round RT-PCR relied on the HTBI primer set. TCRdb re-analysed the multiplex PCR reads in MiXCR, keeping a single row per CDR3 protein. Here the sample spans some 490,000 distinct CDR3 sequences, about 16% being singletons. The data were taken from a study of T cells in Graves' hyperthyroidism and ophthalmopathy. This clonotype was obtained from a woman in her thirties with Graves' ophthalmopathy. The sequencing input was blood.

The CDR3 loop reads CASRDSYNSPLHF. The CDR3 region has the DNA TGTGCCAGCAGGGACAGTTATAATTCACCCCTCCACTTT. The chain joins TRBV28 to TRBJ1-6, with a weak D call TRBD1 (6 bases). From germline, CDR1 is MDHEN and CDR2 SYDVKM. V was shortened by 6 bases and J by 4 bases, with 7 bases between the two germline ends. CDR3 size: 13 residues.